This TCR beta chain comes out of a study of T cell changes during pregnancy in multiple sclerosis. Trimming left V 6 bases short and J 4 bases short, with 2 bases between. The CDR3 contains 10 residues. From germline, CDR1 is SNHLY and CDR2 FYNNEI. The assay was immunoSEQ multiplex PCR, and TCRdb's table has in-frame clones only and misses some. The data contain around 35,000 clones, around nine tenths of them seen just once; the ten biggest clones take up about 12%. The J gene is TRBJ2-3, the V gene TRBV2; D is ambiguous. The clonotype comes from a female donor with multiple sclerosis, enrolled in a pregnancy study. Sample: CD8+ T cells from peripheral blood mononuclear cells, taken in the first trimester of pregnancy. The CDR3 spells CASSADTQYF. CDR3 DNA: TGTGCCAGCAGCGCAGATACGCAGTATTTT.